The 4 T cell receptor beta chains below all came from one sample that was sequenced in a study of blood T cell repertoires in COVID-19. Libraries were prepared by immunoSEQ multiplex PCR; TCRdb keeps only in-frame clonotypes and omits some of them. Counted here are 65,000 to 90,000 clones, 79% occurring once; the ten biggest clones make up around a quarter. Sequences were obtained from peripheral blood. The receptor set was obtained from a man in his 60s with active or convalescent COVID-19.

The rearrangement joins TRBV9 to TRBJ1-2; TRBD1 agrees at 9 bases. The CDR3 has 15 amino acids. Germline trimming cut 0 bases from V and 2 bases from J; bases unmatched to any gene: 2. Germline-derived CDR1 and CDR2 are SGDLS and YYNGEE. CDR3 residues: CASSVDGTGNYGYTF. The CDR3 region has the DNA TGTGCCAGCAGCGTAGATGGGACAGGGAACTATGGCTACACCTTC. Looking up the rest from reference TRBV9 and TRBJ1-2 gives the full variable domain: DSGVTQTPKHLITATGQRVTLRCSPRSGDLSVYWYQQSLDQGLQFLIQYYNGEERAKGNILERFSAQQFPDLHSELNLSSLELGDSALYFCASSVDGTGNYGYTFGSGTRLTVV.

The chain uses TRBV9 and TRBJ1-2; D is possibly TRBD1 (5 bases). V lost 2 bases to trimming and J lost 3 bases, with 17 bases between them. The CDR3 extends over 16 amino acids. Germline values: CDR1 SGDLS, CDR2 YYNGEE. CDR3 DNA sequence: TGTGCCAGCAGCGTCGGATTGGCCGGGGGGGACTATGGCTACACCTTC. Protein: CASSVGLAGGDYGYTF.

CDR3 sequence reads: CASRLGQIQETQYF. CDR3 DNA: TGTGCCAGCAGACTTGGACAGATCCAAGAGACCCAGTACTTC. V and J are TRBV5-4 and TRBJ2-5, with D possibly matching TRBD1 (6 bases). The germline V gene has CDR1 SGHNT and CDR2 YYREEE (reference sequence). V was clipped by 5 bases and J by 1 base, with 12 bases between them. This CDR3 is 14 amino acids long.

This clone has a handful of counts. The chain couples TRBV7-9 to TRBJ2-7; TRBD1 agrees at 9 bases. The CDR3 is 16 amino acids. J gave up 2 bases and V 5 bases, and 10 bases lay outside the gene matches. CDR1 SEHNR and CDR2 FQNEAQ come from the germline V gene (reference sequence). The CDR3 spells CASSPRAGTGTYEQYF. In nucleotides, the CDR3 is TGTGCCAGCAGCCCTCGGGCCGGGACAGGGACCTACGAGCAGTACTTC.